This T cell receptor beta chain stems from a study of blood T cells in healthy people across ages. Study-level findings and limits: Age brought a roughly linear fall in TCR beta diversity measured per million T cells.

Healthy Russian Caucasian donors spanned ages about 6 to 95 years. Combining a sample-barcoded 5' primer with a J-beta primer mix, a second PCR ran for about 6 to 12 cycles. Carrying 12 random nucleotides, a template-switch adaptor labeled each individual cDNA molecule. A single record per CDR3 protein comes from TCRdb applying MiXCR to the 5' RACE reads. The sample has roughly 1.9 million distinct CDR3 sequences, 35% to 50% seen once. A few counts support this clonotype. Its cognate antigen is unknown. The source of this sequence is a human donor in good health. Source material: blood.

The CDR3 DNA sequence: TGTGCCAGCAGTTTCTCCTTCGGGGGGACCTCCTACGAGCAGTACTTC. Translation: CASSFSFGGTSYEQYF. The V call is TRBV6-2 or TRBV6-3, the J call TRBJ2-7, with 7 bases identical to TRBD2. Germline V gives CDR1 MNHEY, CDR2 SVGEGT. The CDR3 sequence is 16 residues long. The J segment lost 0 bases and the V segment lost 4 bases, leaving 9 bases of the junction unmatched.